This T cell receptor beta chain was recovered during a study of PD-1 blockade in classical Hodgkin lymphoma. Across the whole study: Nivolumab dosing for patients was 3 mg/kg, administered intravenously every 2 weeks.

This CDR3 has 14 residues. Per the germline V gene, CDR1 is SGHAT and CDR2 is FQDESV (reference sequence). This clone showed up just a few times. Its ends do not fully match the called genes, so a read error is possible. Clones were read by immunoSEQ multiplex PCR, and TCRdb kept only the in-frame ones, dropping some. The sample contains roughly 14,000 clones, roughly 84% of which appear only once. Each of the patients experienced relapse following autologous stem cell transplantation, and their brentuximab vedotin exposure differed. The gene calls are TRBV11-1 and TRBJ2-1, with a weak D call TRBD1 (6 bases). The material sequenced was peripheral blood mononuclear cells (PBMCs), taken at baseline. The source of this sequence is a human donor with classical Hodgkin lymphoma. CDR3 sequence (DNA): TGTGCCAGCAGCTTAACCCCTCTAGGGGGTGAGGAGTTCTTC. Translation: CASSLTPLGGEEFF.